Listed here are 11 T cell receptor beta chains from one sample, sequenced in a study of T cell responses to AZD1222 COVID-19 vaccine. Profiling relied on immunoSEQ multiplex PCR, and the TCRdb table lists in-frame clones only, not all of them. Here the sample spans 150,000 to 190,000 clones, roughly nine tenths being singletons. Here the sequenced sample was peripheral blood, taken after recovery from COVID-19. The receptor source for this set is an adult who had recovered from COVID-19.

The chain recombines TRBV28 with TRBJ2-1, with 10 bases that match TRBD2. Germline V gene lookup returns CDR1 MDHEN and CDR2 SYDVKM. This CDR3 has 19 residues. V was clipped by 5 bases and J by 1 base; unmatched bases: 14. The CDR3 bases are TGTGCCAGCAGTCCCTCTAGGTCTAGCGGGGGAAATTCCTACAATGAGCAGTTCTTC. Translated, it gives CASSPSRSSGGNSYNEQFF.

The chain joins TRBV19 to TRBJ2-5; either TRBD1 or TRBD2 may fit D (5 bases each). Germline V lookup: CDR1 LNHDA, CDR2 SQIVND (reference sequence). The V gene lost 5 bases and the J gene lost 5 bases, with 15 bases spanning the gap. The CDR3 length is 14 residues. CDR3 sequence reads: CASSPVGGQETQYF. The CDR3 DNA reads as TGTGCCAGTAGTCCCGTTGGGGGTCAGGAGACCCAGTACTTC. The whole variable domain, filled in from reference TRBV19 and TRBJ2-5, reads DGGITQSPKYLFRKEGQNVTLSCEQNLNHDAMYWYRQDPGQGLRLIYYSQIVNDFQKGDIAEGYSVSREKKESFPLTVTSAQKNPTAFYLCASSPVGGQETQYFGPGTRLLVL.

This clone has more than one count but fewer than ten. The rearrangement links TRBV6-1 to TRBJ1-5; D gene uncertain. The V gene's germline CDR1 is MNHNS and CDR2 SASEGT. Deletions cut 1 base from V and 3 bases from J, with 16 bases between. The length of the CDR3 is 17 residues. As DNA, the CDR3 is TGTGCCAGCAGTGAAGGCTGGACCGGAGCTCTCAATCAGCCCCAGCATTTT. Its translation: CASSEGWTGALNQPQHF.

This clone showed up just a few times. This chain uses TRBV27 with TRBJ1-2; 7 bases match TRBD1. J gave up 4 bases and V 10 bases, and 21 bases lay outside the gene matches. CDR3 length equals 17 residues. In germline, CDR1 is MNHEY, CDR2 SMNVEV (reference sequence). This CDR3 is CATSTGPTPRHSYGYTF. DNA of the CDR3: TGTGCCACGTCGACAGGGCCGACCCCGCGCCATAGCTATGGCTACACCTTC.

The chain combines TRBV13 with TRBJ1-5; maybe TRBD1 (6 bases). V lost 5 bases and J lost 5, with 13 bases in between. The germline gives CDR1 PRHDT, CDR2 FYEKMQ (reference sequence). CDR3 length: 14 amino acids. Written as DNA, the CDR3 is TGTGCCAGCAGCCGCCGGGCAGGGGATCAGCCCCAGCATTTT. Its translation is CASSRRAGDQPQHF.

J is TRBJ2-7 and V is TRBV18, with TRBD1 matching 8 bases. Trimming took 6 bases from V and 4 from J; bases not matched to a gene: 17. Germline values: CDR1 KGHSH, CDR2 LQKENI. This CDR3 is 17 amino acids long. The CDR3 nucleotides read TGTGCCAGCTCGAACGAAGGACAGGGAGGTCACCGGTACGAGCAGTACTTC. Amino acid sequence: CASSNEGQGGHRYEQYF.

This chain connects TRBV19 to TRBJ2-1; 8 bases line up with TRBD2. V lost 6 bases and J lost 5; bases outside the gene matches: 3. Germline V CDR1 and CDR2: LNHDA, SQIVND (reference sequence). The CDR3 has 13 amino acids. The CDR3 spells CASSPLADNEQFF. The CDR3 DNA sequence: TGTGCCAGTAGCCCACTAGCGGACAATGAGCAGTTCTTC.

The rearrangement uses TRBV7-3 and TRBJ2-2; a possible D gene is TRBD1 (6 bases). Between the trimmed V and J ends, which lost 2 bases and 3 bases, there was a span of 13 bases. In germline, CDR1 is SGHTA, CDR2 FQGTGA. CDR3 size: 16 residues. The chain's CDR3 is CASSLQSGADTGELFF. CDR3 DNA sequence: TGTGCCAGCAGCTTACAATCAGGGGCAGACACCGGGGAGCTGTTTTTT.

V usage is TRBV5-6 and J usage is TRBJ2-7; 8 bases match TRBD2. The CDR3 is 15 amino acids. With 3 bases clipped from V and 3 bases from J, the junction kept 8 bases outside the gene matches. The germline V gene has CDR1 SGHDT and CDR2 YYEEEE. The CDR3: CASSSSGGLVYEQYF. In DNA form, the CDR3 reads TGTGCCAGCAGCTCCAGCGGGGGTTTAGTCTACGAGCAGTACTTC.

CDR3 sequence reads: CASSSRGQETQYF. CDR3 nucleotide sequence: TGTGCCAGCAGTTCCAGGGGCCAAGAGACCCAGTACTTC. V and J are TRBV27 and TRBJ2-5; D is possibly TRBD1 (6 bases). V was pared by 4 bases and J by 1 base, with 7 bases between. Germline CDR1 MNHEY, CDR2 SMNVEV (reference sequence). The CDR3 has 13 residues.

This clone was seen only a few times. CDR3 amino acids: CASREQSYEQYF. The CDR3 bases are TGCGCCAGCAGGGAACAGTCCTACGAGCAGTACTTC. This chain joins TRBV5-1 and TRBJ2-7, with no clear D. Trimming took 5 bases from V and 1 from J, leaving 7 bases between them. The CDR3 extends over 12 amino acids. Germline-derived CDR1 and CDR2 are SGHRS and YFSETQ. Using reference TRBV5-1 and TRBJ2-7 for the parts outside the CDR3, the full variable domain is KAGVTQTPRYLIKTRGQQVTLSCSPISGHRSVSWYQQTPGQGLQFLFEYFSETQRNKGNFPGRFSGRQFSNSRSEMNVSTLELGDSALYLCASREQSYEQYFGPGTRLTVT.